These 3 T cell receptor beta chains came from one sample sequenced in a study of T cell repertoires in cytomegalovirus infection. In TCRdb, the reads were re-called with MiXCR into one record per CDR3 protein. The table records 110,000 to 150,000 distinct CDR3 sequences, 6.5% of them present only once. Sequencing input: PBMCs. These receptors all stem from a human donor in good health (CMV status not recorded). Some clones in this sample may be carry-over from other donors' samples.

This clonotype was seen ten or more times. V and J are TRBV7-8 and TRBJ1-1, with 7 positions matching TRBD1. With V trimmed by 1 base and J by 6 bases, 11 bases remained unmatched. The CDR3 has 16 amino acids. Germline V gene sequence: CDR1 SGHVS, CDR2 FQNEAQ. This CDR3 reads CASSLGSRGRMAEAFF. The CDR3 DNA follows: TGTGCCAGCAGCTTAGGGTCAAGGGGGCGGATGGCTGAAGCTTTCTTT.

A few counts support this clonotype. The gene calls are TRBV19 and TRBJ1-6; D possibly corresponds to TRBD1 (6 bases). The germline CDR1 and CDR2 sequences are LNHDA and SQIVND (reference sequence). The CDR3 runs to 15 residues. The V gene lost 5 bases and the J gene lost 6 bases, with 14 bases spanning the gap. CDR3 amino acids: CASSGPGQVNSPLHF. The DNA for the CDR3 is TGTGCCAGTAGTGGCCCGGGACAAGTTAATTCACCCCTCCACTTT. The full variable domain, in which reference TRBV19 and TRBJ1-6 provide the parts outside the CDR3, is DGGITQSPKYLFRKEGQNVTLSCEQNLNHDAMYWYRQDPGQGLRLIYYSQIVNDFQKGDIAEGYSVSREKKESFPLTVTSAQKNPTAFYLCASSGPGQVNSPLHFGNGTRLTVT.

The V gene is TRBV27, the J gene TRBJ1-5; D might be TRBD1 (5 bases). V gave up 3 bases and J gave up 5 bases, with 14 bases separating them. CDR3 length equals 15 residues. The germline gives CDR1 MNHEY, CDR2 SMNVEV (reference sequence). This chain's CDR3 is CASSLLGDSHQPQHF. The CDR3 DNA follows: TGTGCCAGCAGTTTGTTGGGGGATTCACATCAGCCCCAGCATTTT.